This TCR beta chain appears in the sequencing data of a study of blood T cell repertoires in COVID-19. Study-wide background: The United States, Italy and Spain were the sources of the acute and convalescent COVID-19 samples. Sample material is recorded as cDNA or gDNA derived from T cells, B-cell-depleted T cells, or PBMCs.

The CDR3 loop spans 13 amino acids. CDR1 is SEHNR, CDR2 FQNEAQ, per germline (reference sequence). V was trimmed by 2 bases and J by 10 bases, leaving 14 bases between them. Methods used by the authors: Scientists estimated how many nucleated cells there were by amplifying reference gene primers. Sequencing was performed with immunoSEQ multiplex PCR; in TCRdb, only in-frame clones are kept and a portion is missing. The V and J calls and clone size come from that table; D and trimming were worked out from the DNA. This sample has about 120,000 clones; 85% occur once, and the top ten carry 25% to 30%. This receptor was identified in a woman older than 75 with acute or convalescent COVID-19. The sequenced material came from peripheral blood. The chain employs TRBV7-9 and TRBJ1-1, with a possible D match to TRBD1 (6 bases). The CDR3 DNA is TGTGCCAGCAGCTTATCAGGGGATCGGGGAGCTTTCTTT. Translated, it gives CASSLSGDRGAFF.